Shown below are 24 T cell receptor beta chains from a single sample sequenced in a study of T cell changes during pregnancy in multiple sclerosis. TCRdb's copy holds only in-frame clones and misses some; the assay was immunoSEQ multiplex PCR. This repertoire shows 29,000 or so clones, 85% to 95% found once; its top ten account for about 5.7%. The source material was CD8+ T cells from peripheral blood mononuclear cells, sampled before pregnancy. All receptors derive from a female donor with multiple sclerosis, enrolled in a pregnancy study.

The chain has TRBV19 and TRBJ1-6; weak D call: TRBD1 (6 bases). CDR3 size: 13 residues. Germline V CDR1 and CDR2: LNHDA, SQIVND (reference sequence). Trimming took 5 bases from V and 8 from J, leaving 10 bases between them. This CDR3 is CASSQRGYSPLHF. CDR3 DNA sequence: TGTGCCAGTAGTCAGAGGGGGTATTCACCCCTCCACTTT.

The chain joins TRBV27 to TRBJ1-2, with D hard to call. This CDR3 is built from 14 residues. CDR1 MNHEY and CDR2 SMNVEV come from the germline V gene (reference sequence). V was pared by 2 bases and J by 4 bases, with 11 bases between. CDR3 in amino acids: CASSLTPNFYGYTF. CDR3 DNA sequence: TGTGCCAGCAGTTTAACCCCGAACTTCTATGGCTACACCTTC.

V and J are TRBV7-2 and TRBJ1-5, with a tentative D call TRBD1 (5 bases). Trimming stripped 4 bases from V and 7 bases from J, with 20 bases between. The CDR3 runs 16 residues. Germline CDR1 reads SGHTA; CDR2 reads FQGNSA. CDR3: CASSSEGGGLGQPQHF. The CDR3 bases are TGTGCCAGCAGCTCTGAGGGCGGGGGATTGGGGCAGCCCCAGCATTTT. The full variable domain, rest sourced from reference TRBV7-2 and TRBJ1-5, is GAGVSQSPSNKVTEKGKDVELRCDPISGHTALYWYRQSLGQGLEFLIYFQGNSAPDKSGLPSDRFSAERTGGSVSTLTIQRTQQEDSAVYLCASSSEGGGLGQPQHFGDGTRLSIL.

CDR3 protein: CASSRNTGSSGNTIYF. In DNA form, the CDR3 reads TGCGCCAGCAGCCGGAATACAGGGAGCTCTGGAAACACCATATATTTT. The V and J genes are TRBV4-1 and TRBJ1-3; a weak D match, TRBD1 (6 bases). Germline-derived CDR1 and CDR2 are MGHRA and YSYEKL. This CDR3 has 16 amino acids. V was shortened by 4 bases and J by 0 bases, with 13 bases between the two germline ends.

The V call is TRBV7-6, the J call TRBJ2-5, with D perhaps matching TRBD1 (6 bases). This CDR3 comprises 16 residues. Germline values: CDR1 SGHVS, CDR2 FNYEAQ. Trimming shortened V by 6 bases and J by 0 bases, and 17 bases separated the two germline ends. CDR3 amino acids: CASSSTPGHYQETQYF. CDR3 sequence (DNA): TGTGCCAGCAGTTCAACACCGGGACACTACCAAGAGACCCAGTACTTC.

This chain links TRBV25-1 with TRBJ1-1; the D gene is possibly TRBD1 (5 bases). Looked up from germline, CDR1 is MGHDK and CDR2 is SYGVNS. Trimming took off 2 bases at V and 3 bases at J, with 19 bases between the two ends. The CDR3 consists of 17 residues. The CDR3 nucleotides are TGTGCCAGCAGTGAACGCGAGGTAGGTCAGGGTGACACTGAAGCTTTCTTT. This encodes CASSEREVGQGDTEAFF.

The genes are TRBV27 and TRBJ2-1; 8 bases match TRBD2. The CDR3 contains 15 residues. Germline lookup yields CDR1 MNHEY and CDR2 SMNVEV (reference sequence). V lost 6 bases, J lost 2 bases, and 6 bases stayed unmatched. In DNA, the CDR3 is TGTGCCAGCAGCTCGGGGGGGATAGCCTACAATGAGCAGTTCTTC. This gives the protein CASSSGGIAYNEQFF.

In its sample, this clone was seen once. CDR3 sequence reads: CASSLAPSGGAYEQYF. CDR3 nucleotides: TGTGCCAGCAGCCTAGCCCCCAGCGGCGGGGCCTACGAGCAGTACTTC. V is TRBV28 and J is TRBJ2-7, with D perhaps matching TRBD2 (6 bases). V was cut by 6 bases and J by 2 bases, with 20 bases left in between. The V gene's germline CDR1 is MDHEN and CDR2 SYDVKM. The CDR3 extends over 16 amino acids.

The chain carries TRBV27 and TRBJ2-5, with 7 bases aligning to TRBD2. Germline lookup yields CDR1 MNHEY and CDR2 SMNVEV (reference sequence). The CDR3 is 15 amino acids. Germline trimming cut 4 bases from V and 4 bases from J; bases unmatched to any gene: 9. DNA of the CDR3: TGTGCCAGCAGTTCGCTAGCGGAGGTTCGAGAGACCCAGTACTTC. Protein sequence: CASSSLAEVRETQYF.

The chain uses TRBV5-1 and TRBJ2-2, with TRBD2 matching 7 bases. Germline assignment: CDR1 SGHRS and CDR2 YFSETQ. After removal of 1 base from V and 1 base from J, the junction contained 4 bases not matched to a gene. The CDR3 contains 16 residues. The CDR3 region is CASSLLAGENTGELFF. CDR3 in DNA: TGCGCCAGCAGCTTGCTCGCGGGGGAGAACACCGGGGAGCTGTTTTTT.

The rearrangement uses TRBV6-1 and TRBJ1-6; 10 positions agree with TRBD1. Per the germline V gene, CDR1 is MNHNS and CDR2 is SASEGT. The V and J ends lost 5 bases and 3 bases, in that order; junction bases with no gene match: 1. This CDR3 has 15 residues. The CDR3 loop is CASSRTGGYNSPLHF. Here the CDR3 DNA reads TGTGCCAGCAGTCGGACAGGGGGCTATAATTCACCCCTCCACTTT.

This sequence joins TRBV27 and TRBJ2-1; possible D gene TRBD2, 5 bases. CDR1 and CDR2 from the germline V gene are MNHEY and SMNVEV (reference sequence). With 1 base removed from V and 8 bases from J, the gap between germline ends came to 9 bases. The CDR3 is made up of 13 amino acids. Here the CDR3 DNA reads TGTGCCAGCAGTTTATATTACGGGGATGAGCAGTTCTTC. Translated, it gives CASSLYYGDEQFF.

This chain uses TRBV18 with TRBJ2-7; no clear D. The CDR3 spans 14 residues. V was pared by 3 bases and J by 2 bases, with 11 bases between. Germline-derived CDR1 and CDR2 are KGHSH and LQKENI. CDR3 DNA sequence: TGTGCCAGCTCACCCCCCGAGGTGGCCTACGAGCAGTACTTC. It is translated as CASSPPEVAYEQYF. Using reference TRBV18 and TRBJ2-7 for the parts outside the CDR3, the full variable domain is NAGVMQNPRHLVRRRGQEARLRCSPMKGHSHVYWYRQLPEEGLKFMVYLQKENIIDESGMPKERFSAEFPKEGPSILRIQQVVRGDSAAYFCASSPPEVAYEQYFGPGTRLTVT.

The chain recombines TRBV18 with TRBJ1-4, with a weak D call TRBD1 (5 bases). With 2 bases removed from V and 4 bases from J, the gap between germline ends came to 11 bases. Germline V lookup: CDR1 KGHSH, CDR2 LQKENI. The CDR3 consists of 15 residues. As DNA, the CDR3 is TGTGCCAGCTCACCAGGGGGGGACCGTAATGAAAAACTGTTTTTT. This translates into CASSPGGDRNEKLFF.

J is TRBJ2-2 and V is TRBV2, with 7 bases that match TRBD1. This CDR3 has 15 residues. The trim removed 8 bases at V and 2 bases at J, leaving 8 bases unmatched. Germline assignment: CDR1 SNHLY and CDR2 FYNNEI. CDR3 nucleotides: TGTGCCAGCGTCCAGACAGGGCTAAACACCGGGGAGCTGTTTTTT. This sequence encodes CASVQTGLNTGELFF.

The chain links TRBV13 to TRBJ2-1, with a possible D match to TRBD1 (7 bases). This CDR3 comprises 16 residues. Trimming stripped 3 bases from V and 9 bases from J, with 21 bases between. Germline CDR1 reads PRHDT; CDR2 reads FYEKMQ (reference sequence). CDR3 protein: CASSFAEGRGGGEQFF. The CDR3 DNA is TGTGCCAGCAGCTTCGCGGAGGGTAGAGGGGGCGGTGAGCAGTTCTTC.

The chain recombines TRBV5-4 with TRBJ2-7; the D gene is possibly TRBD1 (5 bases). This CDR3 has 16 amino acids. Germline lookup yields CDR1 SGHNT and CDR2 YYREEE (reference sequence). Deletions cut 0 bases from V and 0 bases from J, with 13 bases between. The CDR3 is CASSLEAGYSSYEQYF. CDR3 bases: TGTGCCAGCAGCTTGGAGGCAGGGTACAGCTCCTACGAGCAGTACTTC.

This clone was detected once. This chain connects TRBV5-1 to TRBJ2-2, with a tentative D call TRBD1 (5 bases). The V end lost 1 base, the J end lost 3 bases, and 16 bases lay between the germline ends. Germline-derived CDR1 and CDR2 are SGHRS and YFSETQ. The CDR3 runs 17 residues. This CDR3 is CASSLIPGRVDTGELFF. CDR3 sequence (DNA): TGCGCCAGCAGCTTGATACCTGGCAGGGTCGACACCGGGGAGCTGTTTTTT.

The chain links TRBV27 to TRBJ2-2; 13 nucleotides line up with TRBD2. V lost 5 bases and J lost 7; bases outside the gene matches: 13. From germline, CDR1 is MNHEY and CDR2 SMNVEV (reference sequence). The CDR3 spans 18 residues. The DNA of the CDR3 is TGTGCCAGCAGTCCCGGGACTAGCGGGGTGGGAGTCATCGGGGAGCTGTTTTTT. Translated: CASSPGTSGVGVIGELFF.

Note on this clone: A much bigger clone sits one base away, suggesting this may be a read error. CDR3 loop: CASNVERATEAFF. CDR3 DNA: TGTGCCAGCAACGTAGAGAGGGCCACTGAAGCTTTCTTT. The chain is built from TRBV9 and TRBJ1-1; D uncertain. This CDR3 has 13 amino acids. Per the germline V gene, CDR1 is SGDLS and CDR2 is YYNGEE.

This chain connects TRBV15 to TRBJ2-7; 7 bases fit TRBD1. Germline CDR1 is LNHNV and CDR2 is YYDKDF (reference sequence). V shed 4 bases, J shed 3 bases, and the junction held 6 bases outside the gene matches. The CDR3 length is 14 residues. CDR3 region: CATSNSGQDYEQYF. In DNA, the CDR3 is TGTGCCACCAGCAATTCTGGACAGGACTACGAGCAGTACTTC.

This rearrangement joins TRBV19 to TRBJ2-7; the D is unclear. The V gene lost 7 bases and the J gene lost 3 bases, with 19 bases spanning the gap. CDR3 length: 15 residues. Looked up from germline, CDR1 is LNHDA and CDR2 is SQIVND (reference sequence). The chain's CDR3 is CASKSAVPPFYEQYF. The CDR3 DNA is TGTGCCAGTAAAAGTGCGGTCCCCCCCTTCTACGAGCAGTACTTC.

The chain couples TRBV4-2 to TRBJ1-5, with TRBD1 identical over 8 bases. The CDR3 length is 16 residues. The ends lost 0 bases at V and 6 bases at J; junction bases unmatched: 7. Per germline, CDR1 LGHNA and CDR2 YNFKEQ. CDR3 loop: CASSQDGAGGPQPQHF. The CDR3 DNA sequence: TGTGCCAGCAGCCAAGATGGGGCAGGGGGCCCTCAGCCCCAGCATTTT.

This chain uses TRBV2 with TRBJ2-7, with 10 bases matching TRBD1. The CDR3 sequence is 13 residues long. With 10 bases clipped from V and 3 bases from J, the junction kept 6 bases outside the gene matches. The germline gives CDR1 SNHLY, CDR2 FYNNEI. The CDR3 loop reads CAIPGTGDYEQYF. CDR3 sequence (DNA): TGTGCCATCCCCGGGACAGGGGACTACGAGCAGTACTTC.